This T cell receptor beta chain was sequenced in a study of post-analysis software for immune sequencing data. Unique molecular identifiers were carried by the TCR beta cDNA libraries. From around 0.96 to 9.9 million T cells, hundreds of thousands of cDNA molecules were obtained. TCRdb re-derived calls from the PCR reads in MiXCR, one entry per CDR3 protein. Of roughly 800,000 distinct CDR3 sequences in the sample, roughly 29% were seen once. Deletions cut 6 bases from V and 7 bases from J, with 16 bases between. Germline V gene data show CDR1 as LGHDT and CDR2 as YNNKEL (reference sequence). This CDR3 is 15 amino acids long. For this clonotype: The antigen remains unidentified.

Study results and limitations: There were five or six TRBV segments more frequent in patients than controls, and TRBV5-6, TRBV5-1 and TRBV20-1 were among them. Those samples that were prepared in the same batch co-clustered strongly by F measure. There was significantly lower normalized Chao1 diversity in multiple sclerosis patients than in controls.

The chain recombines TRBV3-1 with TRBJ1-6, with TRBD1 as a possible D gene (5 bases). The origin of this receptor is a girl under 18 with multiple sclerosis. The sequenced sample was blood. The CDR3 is CASSFRQIKNSPLHF. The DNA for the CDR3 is TGTGCCAGCAGTTTCAGACAGATAAAGAATTCACCCCTCCACTTT.